The 32 T cell receptor beta chains in this list originate from one sample, sequenced in a study of CD8+CD57+ T cells in acquired aplastic anemia. All patients picked for sequencing had shown, by flow cytometry, an expansion of CD8+CD57+ cells. Researchers used genomic DNA as the template to profile TCR beta VDJ and CDR3. TCRdb reprocessed the reads via MiXCR and lists one record per CDR3 protein. Of a few hundred thousand distinct CDR3 sequences detected, around 50% appear once; the ten largest clones hold about 20%. The sequenced sample was sorted CD4+, CD8+, or CD8+CD57+ T cells (not recorded which) from PBMCs. Receptors were obtained from a human donor with aplastic anemia.

This clonotype came up a few times. The genes are TRBV7-2 and TRBJ2-1; 7 positions agree with TRBD2. The J segment lost 4 bases and the V segment lost 5 bases, leaving 8 bases of the junction unmatched. CDR3 length: 15 residues. Germline lookup yields CDR1 SGHTA and CDR2 FQGNSA. The CDR3 DNA follows: TGTGCCAGCAGCGAAAGCGGGGTGGGTTACAATGAGCAGTTCTTC. Translating it yields CASSESGVGYNEQFF.

This rearrangement joins TRBV24-1 to TRBJ2-3; TRBD1 is a possible D gene (5 bases). Germline V gene sequence: CDR1 KGHDR, CDR2 SFDVKD. Trimming took off 4 bases at V and 2 bases at J, with 12 bases between the two ends. This CDR3 region has 15 residues. DNA of the CDR3: TGTGCCACCAGTGAGCAGGGTCCTTTCACAGATACGCAGTATTTT. Its translation: CATSEQGPFTDTQYF.

This chain joins TRBV2 and TRBJ1-4; D not resolved. Germline V gives CDR1 SNHLY, CDR2 FYNNEI. The CDR3 runs 11 residues. Trimming cost V 8 bases and J 7 bases, with 8 bases left between them. CDR3: CASLLVEKLFF. CDR3 in DNA: TGTGCCAGCCTACTGGTTGAAAAACTGTTTTTT. The full variable domain, its missing parts supplied by reference TRBV2 and TRBJ1-4, is EPEVTQTPSHQVTQMGQEVILRCVPISNHLYFYWYRQILGQKVEFLVSFYNNEISEKSEIFDDQFSVERPDGSNFTLKIRSTKLEDSAMYFCASLLVEKLFFGSGTQLSVL.

This rearrangement joins TRBV7-9 to TRBJ2-3; 8 bases align to TRBD2. CDR3 length: 13 residues. Germline V CDR1 and CDR2: SEHNR, FQNEAQ (reference sequence). V shed 4 bases, J shed 11 bases, and the junction held 8 bases outside the gene matches. Here the CDR3 DNA reads TGTGCCAGCAGCTCACGACTAGCGAGAGAGCAGTATTTT. This gives the protein CASSSRLAREQYF.

The chain couples TRBV7-2 to TRBJ2-5; a weak D match, TRBD2 (6 bases). The CDR3 loop spans 13 amino acids. From germline, CDR1 is SGHTA and CDR2 FQGNSA. Trimming left V 1 base short and J 11 bases short, with 14 bases between. CDR3 sequence reads: CASSLGSAGTQYF. The CDR3 nucleotides read TGTGCCAGCAGCTTAGGCAGCGCAGGGACTCAGTACTTC. Combining the CDR3 with reference TRBV7-2 and TRBJ2-5 gives the whole variable domain GAGVSQSPSNKVTEKGKDVELRCDPISGHTALYWYRQSLGQGLEFLIYFQGNSAPDKSGLPSDRFSAERTGGSVSTLTIQRTQQEDSAVYLCASSLGSAGTQYFGPGTRLLVL.

There are many counts of this clonotype. This rearrangement joins TRBV20-1 to TRBJ1-4; 7 positions agree with TRBD1. CDR3 length: 12 residues. Germline V gives CDR1 DFQATT, CDR2 SNEGSKA (reference sequence). With V trimmed by 2 bases and J by 14 bases, 8 bases remained unmatched. In nucleotides, the CDR3 is TGCAGTGCTAGACGATCCGGGACAGAGCTGTTTTTT. This gives the protein CSARRSGTELFF.

The rearrangement joins TRBV19 to TRBJ2-5, with D maybe TRBD2 (5 bases). This CDR3 region has 13 residues. Trimming left V 5 bases short and J 5 bases short, with 12 bases between. In germline, CDR1 is LNHDA, CDR2 SQIVND (reference sequence). The CDR3 sequence: CASSPLGEETQYF. CDR3 in DNA: TGTGCCAGTAGTCCCCTCGGGGAGGAGACCCAGTACTTC.

In its sample, this clonotype was seen many times. This chain uses TRBV19 with TRBJ2-2; D not resolved. The CDR3 is 13 residues long. Trimming removed 7 bases from V and 6 bases from J, with 12 bases in between. Germline-derived CDR1 and CDR2 are LNHDA and SQIVND (reference sequence). CDR3 coding DNA: TGTGCCAGTACCCAAATGTCCCCCGGGGAGCTGTTTTTT. It is translated as CASTQMSPGELFF.

This clonotype was picked up many times. The V and J genes are TRBV2 and TRBJ2-1; no firm D call. Trimming stripped 4 bases from V and 0 bases from J, with 7 bases between. Germline V gene lookup returns CDR1 SNHLY and CDR2 FYNNEI. The CDR3 is made up of 14 amino acids. The CDR3 region has the DNA TGTGCCAGCAGTGTAGGCAACTCCTACAATGAGCAGTTCTTC. This translates into CASSVGNSYNEQFF.

This clonotype was found many times. The chain has TRBV7-9 and TRBJ2-2; 8 bases match TRBD2. The CDR3 is made up of 16 amino acids. The J segment lost 4 bases and the V segment lost 7 bases, leaving 11 bases of the junction unmatched. CDR1 and CDR2 (germline): SEHNR, FQNEAQ (reference sequence). Written as DNA, the CDR3 is TGTGCCAGCATAAGGCTGGGACTAGAAAGCACCGGGGAGCTGTTTTTT. Amino acid sequence: CASIRLGLESTGELFF.

The chain carries TRBV2 and TRBJ2-1; 9 positions agree with TRBD2. CDR3 length: 15 residues. The germline V gene encodes CDR1 SNHLY and CDR2 FYNNEI. V lost 6 bases and J lost 4; bases outside the gene matches: 7. The CDR3 region is CASRDSSGVYNEQFF. The CDR3 nucleotides read TGTGCCAGCAGAGACTCTAGCGGGGTATACAATGAGCAGTTCTTC.

This clonotype showed up just a few times. This chain uses TRBV6-5 with TRBJ2-5, with D perhaps matching TRBD2 (5 bases). The germline CDR1 and CDR2 sequences are MNHEY and SVGAGI. CDR3 size: 14 residues. Trimming pared 4 bases from V and 5 bases from J, leaving 14 bases between. CDR3 in DNA: TGTGCCAGCAGTTCAAGGACGGGGTGGGAGACCCAGTACTTC. Translation gives CASSSRTGWETQYF.

CDR3: CASSPGQSGTEAFF. CDR3 sequence (DNA): TGCGCCAGCAGCCCGGGACAGAGCGGTACTGAAGCTTTCTTT. The chain combines TRBV5-1 with TRBJ1-1; 7 nucleotides align to TRBD1. The CDR3 is 14 residues long. J gave up 5 bases and V 4 bases, and 8 bases lay outside the gene matches. In germline, CDR1 is SGHRS, CDR2 YFSETQ.

The V gene is TRBV6-1, the J gene TRBJ1-3; the D gene is possibly TRBD1 (5 bases). The CDR3 extends over 15 amino acids. Germline V gene sequence: CDR1 MNHNS, CDR2 SASEGT. V dropped 2 bases and J dropped 2 bases, with 10 bases sitting between them. CDR3 in amino acids: CASSETGEAGNTIYF. CDR3 bases: TGTGCCAGCAGTGAAACGGGGGAAGCTGGAAACACCATATATTTT.

This chain joins TRBV7-2 and TRBJ2-2; no clear D gene. Germline V CDR1 and CDR2: SGHTA, FQGNSA. V lost 6 bases, J lost 2 bases, and 13 bases lay in between. The CDR3 has 15 amino acids. The CDR3 coding sequence is TGTGCCAGCAGGATGGCCACTTTAAACACCGGGGAGCTGTTTTTT. Amino acids: CASRMATLNTGELFF.

This chain links TRBV5-6 with TRBJ1-1; 9 bases agree with TRBD1. Trimming took 4 bases from V and 9 from J; bases not matched to a gene: 7. The CDR3 covers 13 residues. Germline V gives CDR1 SGHDT, CDR2 YYEEEE. In DNA form, the CDR3 reads TGTGCCAGCAGCCCAACGGGACAGGGAAAAGCTTTCTTT. It is translated as CASSPTGQGKAFF.

In nucleotides, the CDR3 is TGTGCCATCAGTGATGGCGGGTATGGCTACACCTTC. Amino acids: CAISDGGYGYTF. This chain links TRBV10-3 with TRBJ1-2; no clear D gene. Trimming removed 3 bases from V and 5 bases from J, with 7 bases in between. Germline loops: CDR1 ENHRY, CDR2 SYGVKD. This CDR3 region has 12 residues.

This clonotype was recorded a few times. V gene TRBV7-9 combines with J gene TRBJ2-3; D might be TRBD2 (5 bases). Germline V lookup: CDR1 SEHNR, CDR2 FQNEAQ (reference sequence). Trimming took 5 bases from V and 3 from J, leaving 9 bases between them. CDR3 size: 13 residues. The CDR3 protein is CASSRTVTDTQYF. CDR3 nucleotides: TGTGCCAGCAGCAGGACTGTGACAGATACGCAGTATTTT.

This chain joins TRBV7-9 and TRBJ2-7; TRBD1 aligns across 8 bases. The germline CDR1 and CDR2 sequences are SEHNR and FQNEAQ (reference sequence). This CDR3 spans 13 amino acids. V lost 1 base, J lost 7 bases, and 3 bases stayed unmatched. In DNA form, the CDR3 reads TGTGCCAGCAGCTTAGTACAGGGGGAAGAGCAGTACTTC. Protein product: CASSLVQGEEQYF.

This clonotype was seen many times. This chain uses TRBV7-9 with TRBJ1-1; D is undetermined. V was cut by 2 bases and J by 3 bases, with 13 bases left in between. Per the germline V gene, CDR1 is SEHNR and CDR2 is FQNEAQ (reference sequence). This CDR3 has 15 amino acids. CDR3: CASSLLTIRDTEAFF. The CDR3 DNA reads TGTGCCAGCAGCTTATTGACCATTAGGGACACTGAAGCTTTCTTT.

This clonotype was detected ten times or more. This chain joins TRBV9 and TRBJ2-3; D might be TRBD2 (6 bases). The germline V and J ends were trimmed by 3 bases and 8 bases, with 19 bases remaining between them. Germline loops: CDR1 SGDLS, CDR2 YYNGEE. The CDR3 length is 15 residues. The CDR3 reads CASSGGEIGIGTQYF. CDR3 bases: TGTGCCAGCAGCGGGGGGGAGATAGGGATCGGTACGCAGTATTTT.

A remark on this clonotype: Just one base apart from a much larger clone, this may be a read error. The CDR3 nucleotides are TGTGCCACCCTAGTCAGCGAAGACTATGGCTACACCTTC. It translates to CATLVSEDYGYTF. The rearrangement uses TRBV7-2 and TRBJ1-2; D gene unclear. This CDR3 comprises 13 residues. The V and J ends lost 10 bases and 3 bases respectively, with 15 bases between them. CDR1 is SGHTA and CDR2 is FQGNSA in the germline V gene.

Worth noting for this clonotype: Given a much more abundant clone one base away, this may be a read error. J is TRBJ2-1 and V is TRBV11-2; TRBD2 matches 8 bases. Trimming cost V 5 bases and J 4 bases; bases outside gene matches: 10. Per germline, CDR1 SGHAT and CDR2 FQNNGV. The CDR3 runs to 16 residues. Here the CDR3 reads CASSLRGGQIYNEQFF. CDR3 in DNA: TGTGCCAGCAGCCTCCGCGGGGGGCAGATATACAATGAGCAGTTCTTC.

In the case of this clonotype: Possible read error: a much larger clone is one base away. This rearrangement joins TRBV9 to TRBJ1-1; TRBD1 might be the D (6 bases). CDR3 length: 13 residues. Germline V gives CDR1 SGDLS, CDR2 YYNGEE. The CDR3 DNA reads TGTGCCAGCAGCTTTGGAGGGGACACTAAAGCTTTCTTT. Its translation is CASSFGGDTKAFF. The full variable domain, its missing parts supplied by reference TRBV9 and TRBJ1-1, is DSGVTQTPKHLITATGQRVTLRCSPRSGDLSVYWYQQSLDQGLQFLIQYYNGEERAKGNILERFSAQQFPDLHSELNLSSLELGDSALYFCASSFGGDTKAFFGQGTRLTVV.

This clonotype has more than one count but fewer than ten. This rearrangement joins TRBV6-1 to TRBJ1-1; no clear D gene. The germline V gene encodes CDR1 MNHNS and CDR2 SASEGT. V gave up 0 bases and J gave up 2 bases, with 10 bases separating them. The CDR3 sequence is 15 residues long. CDR3 coding DNA: TGTGCCAGCAGTGAAGCTGGCACATATAACACTGAAGCTTTCTTT. It is translated as CASSEAGTYNTEAFF.

This clonotype was detected only once. The junction does not match germline at one end; this may be a read error. The chain joins TRBV5-1 to TRBJ2-5; D is unclear. The germline V gene has CDR1 SGHRS and CDR2 YFSETQ. The CDR3 contains 11 residues. The CDR3 DNA is TGCGCCAGCAGCGACCAAGGGACCCAGTACTTC. Encoded protein: CASSDQGTQYF.

This clonotype came up many times. V usage is TRBV20-1 and J usage is TRBJ2-5; no firm D call. Trimming shortened V by 5 bases and J by 5 bases, and 24 bases separated the two germline ends. The CDR3 covers 16 residues. CDR1 is DFQATT, CDR2 SNEGSKA, per germline (reference sequence). The CDR3 coding sequence is TGCAGTGCTCAGCGTGGAGCGTTGGGTCTAGGTGAGACCCAGTACTTC. Its protein is CSAQRGALGLGETQYF.

Concerning this clonotype itself: Likely a read error: the CDR3 ends without its conserved phenylalanine or tryptophan. This chain connects TRBV15 to TRBJ1-1, with 10 bases identical to TRBD1. J lost 6 bases, V lost 3 bases, and 4 bases had no gene match. Germline V gene lookup returns CDR1 LNHNV and CDR2 YYDKDF (reference sequence). The CDR3 covers 14 residues. In DNA form, the CDR3 reads TGTGCCACCAGCAGGACAGGGGGCGCGGCTGAAGCTTTCTCT. Its translation is CATSRTGGAAEAFS.

This chain links TRBV5-1 with TRBJ1-1; the D is unclear. The CDR3 consists of 16 residues. V was shortened by 4 bases and J by 0 bases, with 16 bases between the two germline ends. CDR1 is SGHRS, CDR2 YFSETQ, per germline. The CDR3 DNA reads as TGCGCCAGCAGCCAAGACGAGTCATATATGAACACTGAAGCTTTCTTT. Translating it yields CASSQDESYMNTEAFF.

The chain is built from TRBV24-1 and TRBJ2-5; 8 nucleotides match TRBD1. The germline V gene has CDR1 KGHDR and CDR2 SFDVKD. The CDR3 is made up of 14 amino acids. V lost 4 bases and J lost 4; bases outside the gene matches: 4. CDR3 coding DNA: TGTGCCACCAGTGACAACACAGGGGGAGAGACCCAGTACTTC. Encoded protein: CATSDNTGGETQYF.

V and J are TRBV7-6 and TRBJ2-3, with 9 nucleotides matching TRBD2. The CDR3 sequence is 16 residues long. J gave up 2 bases and V 1 base, and 4 bases lay outside the gene matches. Looked up from germline, CDR1 is SGHVS and CDR2 is FNYEAQ. This CDR3 reads CASSLDPSGTTDTQYF. The CDR3 nucleotides read TGTGCCAGCAGCTTAGACCCTAGCGGGACCACAGATACGCAGTATTTT. The full variable domain, with the rest looked up from reference TRBV7-6 and TRBJ2-3, is GAGVSQSPRYKVTKRGQDVALRCDPISGHVSLYWYRQALGQGPEFLTYFNYEAQQDKSGLPNDRFSAERPEGSISTLTIQRTEQRDSAMYRCASSLDPSGTTDTQYFGPGTRLTVL.

In its sample, this clonotype was seen many times. The chain couples TRBV7-2 to TRBJ2-2; D remains ambiguous. V was trimmed by 1 base and J by 4 bases, leaving 7 bases between them. The germline gives CDR1 SGHTA, CDR2 FQGNSA. The CDR3 spans 14 residues. The DNA of the CDR3 is TGTGCCAGCAGCTTAGGGGCTGTCACCGGGGAGCTGTTTTTT. Translated, it gives CASSLGAVTGELFF.